The T cell receptor (beta chain) under discussion was sequenced for a study of T cell changes during pregnancy in multiple sclerosis. This table comes from immunoSEQ multiplex PCR, and its TCRdb copy is limited to in-frame clones, with some not included. Seen here are 25,000 to 40,000 clones, approximately 90% observed once, and the top ten hold around 10%. V was pared by 6 bases and J by 4 bases, with 18 bases between. The germline CDR1 and CDR2 sequences are MNHEY and SVGAGI. CDR3 length: 15 residues. The origin of this receptor is a female donor with multiple sclerosis, enrolled in a pregnancy study. The sequenced sample was CD8+ T cells from peripheral blood mononuclear cells, obtained in the third trimester of pregnancy. The chain joins TRBV6-5 to TRBJ1-1, with a possible D match to TRBD1 (6 bases). The CDR3 loop is CASSAELGAGTEAFF. For the CDR3, the DNA is TGTGCCAGCAGCGCCGAACTGGGGGCGGGCACTGAAGCTTTCTTT.